Sequencing of this T cell receptor (beta chain) was carried out in a study of T cell repertoires in cytomegalovirus infection. About the research overall: Public TCR beta signatures marked donors with CMV infection and the matching HLA.

The CDR3 spans 11 residues. V was clipped by 0 bases and J by 8 bases, with 4 bases between them. Germline CDR1 SGHTA, CDR2 FQGNSA. At least ten counts were recorded for this clonotype. What it binds is unknown. TCRdb recomputed calls from the reads with MiXCR, one row per CDR3 protein. Of about 300,000 distinct CDR3 sequences listed, approximately 10% are singletons. Study-wide points: CMV-specific HLA-C-restricted TCR beta clonotypes dominated the ex vivo response. Cumulative public TCR beta family frequency identified CMV carriers with the relevant HLA.

V usage is TRBV7-2 and J usage is TRBJ1-1; D is ambiguous. The receptor's source is a human donor in good health (CMV status not recorded). Some clones in this sample may be carry-over from other donors' samples. The sequenced sample consisted of PBMCs. The CDR3 DNA reads as TGTGCCAGCAGCTTAGCGGCGGAAGCTTTCTTT. This encodes CASSLAAEAFF.